This is a list of T cell receptor beta chains from one sample in a study of response to subunit inactivated influenza vaccine. TCRdb reprocessed the RT-PCR reads via MiXCR and lists one record per CDR3 protein. The table has a few hundred thousand distinct CDR3 sequences, about a fifth seen once. The sequences come from PBMCs from blood, collected 21 months after vaccination. These receptors all stem from a man aged 45 to 75 who received an inactivated influenza vaccine. Both conserved end residues are part of each CDR3. The D gene is left open where the match is weak.

TRBV10-3	TRBJ2-3	15	.	CAIGQFTPEGDTQYF
TRBV4-3	TRBJ2-3	14	.	CASSQEASTDTQYF
TRBV3-1	TRBJ1-5	16	.	CASSQDHGRGNQPQHF
TRBV12-3/TRBV12-4	TRBJ1-1	13	TRBD1	CASSSLGQGKAFF
TRBV5-5	TRBJ1-1	15	.	CASSLSWGVNTEAFF
TRBV7-6	TRBJ2-2	12	.	CASSLDAGELFF
TRBV29-1	TRBJ1-2	13	.	CSVDRGANYGYTF
TRBV5-1	TRBJ2-3	15	.	CASSLALSGTDTQYF
TRBV5-1	TRBJ2-1	15	.	CASSHGLDSYNEQFF
TRBV11-2	TRBJ2-7	17	TRBD2	CASSTGLAGISSYEQYF
TRBV19	TRBJ1-1	16	.	CASSMKKILGNTEAFF
TRBV12-3/TRBV12-4	TRBJ1-2	16	.	CASSFSPGGLIYGYTF
TRBV19	TRBJ1-5	15	TRBD1	CASKTRQGGNQPQHF
TRBV12-3/TRBV12-4	TRBJ1-5	17	TRBD1	CASSQTWTGYSNQPQHF
TRBV19	TRBJ1-6	16	TRBD1	CASRTTGRSYNSPLHF
TRBV5-1	TRBJ1-2	15	.	CASSLATEEYYGYTF
TRBV7-9	TRBJ2-2	16	TRBD1	CASSLFGTANTGELFF
TRBV12-3/TRBV12-4	TRBJ1-1	17	.	CASSSLLDTGRGTEAFF
TRBV12-3/TRBV12-4	TRBJ2-5	14	TRBD2	CASRYSGGGRTQYF
TRBV11-1	TRBJ1-6	18	.	CASSLGAGFQALDSPLHF
TRBV27	TRBJ2-1	16	.	CASSLNPHSSYNEQFF
TRBV2	TRBJ1-3	14	.	CASRETRESGTIYF
TRBV29-1	TRBJ1-2	16	.	CSVHTRSQGYGYGYTF
TRBV4-2	TRBJ1-1	13	.	CASSQDRYTEAFF
TRBV20-1	TRBJ1-2	9	TRBD1	CSARTGQTF
TRBV19	TRBJ2-1	16	.	CASSIGSPSSYNEQFF
TRBV29-1	TRBJ2-5	15	TRBD1	CSGKPGTVWSETQYF
TRBV20-1	TRBJ2-2	19	TRBD2	CSAREASGLAGGPPGELFF
TRBV20-1	TRBJ1-3	14	.	CSAERGTSGNTIYF
TRBV6-1	TRBJ1-5	14	TRBD1	CASRQGVLDQPQHF
TRBV7-9	TRBJ2-3	17	.	CASSPISGAGRTDTQYF
TRBV12-3/TRBV12-4	TRBJ1-5	18	TRBD1	CASTAGQGADVSNQPQHF
TRBV12-3/TRBV12-4	TRBJ1-5	13	.	CASSLPPNQPQHF
TRBV19	TRBJ1-3	15	TRBD1	CASGDRGVSGNTIYF
TRBV28	TRBJ2-1	16	.	CASSFKGLSSYNEQFF
TRBV6-1	TRBJ2-2	15	.	CASSLGRTNTGELFF
TRBV4-3	TRBJ1-1	15	TRBD1	CASSRHAQGDTEAFF
TRBV5-1	TRBJ1-1	13	TRBD1	CASSLQGDTEAFF
TRBV28	TRBJ2-5	13	.	CASSWTGAETQYF
TRBV11-3	TRBJ2-1	12	.	CASSFGGGEQFF
TRBV2	TRBJ2-7	15	TRBD2	CASRAGTSGYYEQYF
TRBV7-2	TRBJ1-1	13	TRBD1	CASKEGAGTEAFF
TRBV18	TRBJ1-1	16	.	CASSPAGPDLSTEAFF
TRBV3-1	TRBJ2-7	15	TRBD1	CASSQVDREGYEQYF
TRBV20-1	TRBJ1-5	13	.	CSARGQNDQPQHF